A selection of T cell receptor beta chains follows, all from one sample in a study of Ad26.COV2.S vaccination and SARS-CoV-2 variants. The method was immunoSEQ multiplex PCR; TCRdb's version includes in-frame clones alone and lacks a portion of them. This sample has 330,000 or so clones; 85% to 90% occur once, and the top ten carry roughly 6%. The sequencing here drew on peripheral blood, taken in a trial of Ad26.COV2.S vaccine versus placebo. These receptors came from a person between 18 and 59 years old who received the Ad26.COV2.S COVID-19 vaccine or a placebo. Each CDR3 is given without its conserved first and last residue. Each record gives: V gene, J gene, D gene, CDR3 protein. D genes are given only for firm matches.

TRBV30	TRBJ1-2	.	AWSVRGGTQSYT
TRBV5-6	TRBJ2-2	.	ASMGGGKNTGELF
TRBV20-1	TRBJ2-1	.	SARGAGEQF
TRBV4-3	TRBJ2-2	.	ASSQGTGELF
TRBV6-2/TRBV6-3	TRBJ1-2	.	ASSPSLGTNYGYT
TRBV10-3	TRBJ2-1	TRBD1	AISFTGEPYNEQF
TRBV5-6	TRBJ2-5	.	ASTEGSQETQY
TRBV10-3	TRBJ2-1	TRBD2	AIKPGLAGAYNEQF
TRBV6-2/TRBV6-3	TRBJ1-5	.	ASSYSNANQPQH
TRBV21-1	TRBJ1-1	.	AFEGGVEAF
TRBV28	TRBJ1-5	.	ASSPRAGGNQPQH
TRBV27	TRBJ2-1	.	ASSFRGNEQF
TRBV6-6	TRBJ2-3	TRBD2	ASSRGGPISSTDTQY
TRBV5-4	TRBJ1-2	.	ASSLAGVYT
TRBV18	TRBJ2-5	.	ASSPKGETQY
TRBV30	TRBJ2-1	TRBD2	AWSRGLAETYNEQF
TRBV19	TRBJ1-1	.	ASSRLGDGTEAF
TRBV5-4	TRBJ2-3	.	ASSLIARDTQY
TRBV25-1	TRBJ2-3	TRBD2	ASSEVLAGSTDTQY
TRBV24-1	TRBJ2-2	.	ATIDFGELF
TRBV5-1	TRBJ1-6	.	ASSQGRDSPLH
TRBV2	TRBJ1-6	TRBD1	ASSRDRVFDSPLH
TRBV11-2	TRBJ1-6	.	ASSLVRNSPLH
TRBV6-5	TRBJ1-1	.	ASTHLGKGNTEAF
TRBV7-9	TRBJ2-2	.	ASSLGGRPGELF
TRBV7-9	TRBJ2-7	TRBD1	ASGTGDEQY
TRBV19	TRBJ1-2	.	ASSGPARDMIYGYT
TRBV5-4	TRBJ2-2	TRBD2	ATTSINTGELF
TRBV29-1	TRBJ2-1	.	SYLIDEQF
TRBV4-1	TRBJ1-1	TRBD1	ASSLSGQGASTEAF
TRBV14	TRBJ2-7	.	ASSPEGFSYEQY
TRBV6-5	TRBJ1-6	.	ASSYSNEHKYSPLH
TRBV19	TRBJ1-1	TRBD1	ASSLGQGYITEAF
TRBV7-9	TRBJ2-3	.	ASRPFSERTDTQY
TRBV6-5	TRBJ2-1	.	ASTETAYNEQF
TRBV7-9	TRBJ1-5	.	ASSLGYSNQPQH
TRBV4-2	TRBJ2-1	.	ASSQDWELNSEQF
TRBV10-3	TRBJ2-1	.	AISEWDSSYNEQF
TRBV7-9	TRBJ2-5	.	ASSLGYQETQY
TRBV7-9	TRBJ2-1	.	ASSLIALEQF
TRBV18	TRBJ2-5	.	ASSPDRIQETQY
TRBV28	TRBJ1-1	.	ASSRRSEAF
TRBV5-1	TRBJ2-3	.	ASSFGDREGTDTQY
TRBV6-5	TRBJ2-7	.	ASRETIGFLYEQY
TRBV19	TRBJ1-2	TRBD1	ASQGQVFSGYGYT
TRBV28	TRBJ2-1	.	ASRPWSGQYNEQF
TRBV29-1	TRBJ2-1	TRBD2	SVSSGSNEQF
TRBV19	TRBJ1-6	.	ASSHTDRTYNSPLH
TRBV2	TRBJ1-3	.	ASSEDSLSGNTIY
TRBV27	TRBJ2-3	.	ASSLSSRVTDTQY